This T cell receptor beta chain was sequenced for a study of T cells in Graves' hyperthyroidism and ophthalmopathy. As for the study in general: The authors collected peripheral blood at initial diagnosis, before any treatment.

Amplified TCR beta CDR3 regions derived from RNA transcripts. When the TCR CDR3 underwent first-round RT-PCR, the HTBI primer set was used. TCRdb used MiXCR to reprocess the multiplex PCR reads, holding one entry per CDR3 protein. The sample carries fewer than 900,000 distinct CDR3 sequences, approximately 18% recorded once. CDR3 length equals 13 residues. Germline values: CDR1 MNHNS, CDR2 SASEGT. Between the trimmed V and J ends, which lost 10 bases and 13 bases, there was a span of 22 bases. This TCR came from a woman aged 50 to 60 with Graves' hyperthyroidism that later progressed to Graves' ophthalmopathy. The chain couples TRBV6-1 to TRBJ1-4; maybe TRBD1 (5 bases). The sample was blood. The CDR3 nucleotides read TGTGCCACGGCCCGGGACCGCTCGTTGCTACTGTTTTTT. It specifies CATARDRSLLLFF.